The TCR beta chain under discussion was sequenced for a study of shared clonotypes between healthy human individuals. Across the study: The study enrolled two women and a few men aged 18 to 49.

V shed 4 bases, J shed 8 bases, and the junction held 8 bases outside the gene matches. The CDR3 totals 14 residues. From germline, CDR1 is ENHRY and CDR2 SYGVKD. Healthy HIV-negative adults with no recent acute infections or vaccinations were recruited as donors. Within Nashville, Tennessee resided all donors, each a Caucasian adult. Unsorted samples drew genomic DNA from roughly 88 million PBMCs. Clones were sequenced by immunoSEQ multiplex PCR, and TCRdb holds only the in-frame ones, with some missing. The repertoire holds about 480,000 clones, with about 79% as singletons. The chain recombines TRBV10-3 with TRBJ1-2; 9 bases fit TRBD1. Sequenced input: PBMCs. This clonotype was sampled from a woman in her 40s in good health. Some clones in this sample may be carry-over from other donors' samples. The CDR3 spells CAISAGGQGRGYTF. For the CDR3, the DNA is TGTGCCATCAGTGCAGGGGGACAGGGTCGGGGCTACACCTTC.